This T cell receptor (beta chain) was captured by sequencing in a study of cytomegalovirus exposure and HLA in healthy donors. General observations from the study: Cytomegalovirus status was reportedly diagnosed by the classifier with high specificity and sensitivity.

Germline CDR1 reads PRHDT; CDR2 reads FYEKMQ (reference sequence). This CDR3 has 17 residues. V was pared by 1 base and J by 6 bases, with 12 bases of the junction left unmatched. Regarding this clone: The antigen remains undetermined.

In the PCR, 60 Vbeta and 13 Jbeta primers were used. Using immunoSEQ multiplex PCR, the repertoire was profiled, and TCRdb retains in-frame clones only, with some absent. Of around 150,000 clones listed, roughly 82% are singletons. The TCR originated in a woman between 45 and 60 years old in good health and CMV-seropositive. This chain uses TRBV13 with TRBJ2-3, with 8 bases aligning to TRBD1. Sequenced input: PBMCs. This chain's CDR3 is CASSLVFRDRSPDTQYF. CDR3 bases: TGTGCCAGCAGCTTAGTTTTTAGGGACAGGTCTCCCGATACGCAGTATTTT.